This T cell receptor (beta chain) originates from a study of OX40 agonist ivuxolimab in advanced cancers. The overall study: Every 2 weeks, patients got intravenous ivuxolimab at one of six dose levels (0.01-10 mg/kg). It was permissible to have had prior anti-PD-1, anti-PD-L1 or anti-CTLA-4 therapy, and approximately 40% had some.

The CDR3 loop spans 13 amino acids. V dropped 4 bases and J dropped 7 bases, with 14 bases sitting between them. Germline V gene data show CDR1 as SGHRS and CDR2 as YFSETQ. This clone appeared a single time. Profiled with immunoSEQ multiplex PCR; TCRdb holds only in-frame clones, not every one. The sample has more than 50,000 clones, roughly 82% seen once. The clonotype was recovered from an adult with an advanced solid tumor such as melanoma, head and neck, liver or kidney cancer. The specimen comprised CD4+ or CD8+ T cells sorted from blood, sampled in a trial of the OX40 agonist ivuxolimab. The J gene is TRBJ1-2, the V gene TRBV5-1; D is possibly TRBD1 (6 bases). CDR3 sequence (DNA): TGCGCCAGCAGCGTGCAGGGACAAGGTGGCTACACCTTC. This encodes CASSVQGQGGYTF.